This T cell receptor beta chain stems from a study of blood T cell repertoires in COVID-19. Study at large: Italy, Spain and the United States were the sources of the convalescent and acute COVID-19 samples. Sources were T cells, B-cell-depleted T cells, or PBMCs; the material itself was cDNA or gDNA.

This clone was seen a handful of times. How the authors handled the data: Amplified reference gene primers provided the basis for estimating nucleated cell counts. Repertoires were generated with immunoSEQ multiplex PCR, while TCRdb's copy carries only in-frame clones and drops some. The DNA was the basis for D and trimming; V, J and clone size are from that table. This table has about 130,000 clones, about 81% appearing once. The origin of this receptor is a woman aged 45-65 years with acute or convalescent COVID-19. The material sequenced was peripheral blood.

For the CDR3, the DNA is TGTGCCAGCAGCCAAGCCCAGACTAGCGGGAGTTACGAGCAGTACTTC. Its protein is CASSQAQTSGSYEQYF. The V and J genes are TRBV3-1 (or the pseudogene TRBV3-2) and TRBJ2-7, with 12 bases identical to TRBD2. The trim removed 1 base at V and 4 bases at J, leaving 5 bases unmatched. The CDR3 sequence is 16 residues long. Germline CDR1 is LGHDT and CDR2 is YNNKEL (reference sequence).